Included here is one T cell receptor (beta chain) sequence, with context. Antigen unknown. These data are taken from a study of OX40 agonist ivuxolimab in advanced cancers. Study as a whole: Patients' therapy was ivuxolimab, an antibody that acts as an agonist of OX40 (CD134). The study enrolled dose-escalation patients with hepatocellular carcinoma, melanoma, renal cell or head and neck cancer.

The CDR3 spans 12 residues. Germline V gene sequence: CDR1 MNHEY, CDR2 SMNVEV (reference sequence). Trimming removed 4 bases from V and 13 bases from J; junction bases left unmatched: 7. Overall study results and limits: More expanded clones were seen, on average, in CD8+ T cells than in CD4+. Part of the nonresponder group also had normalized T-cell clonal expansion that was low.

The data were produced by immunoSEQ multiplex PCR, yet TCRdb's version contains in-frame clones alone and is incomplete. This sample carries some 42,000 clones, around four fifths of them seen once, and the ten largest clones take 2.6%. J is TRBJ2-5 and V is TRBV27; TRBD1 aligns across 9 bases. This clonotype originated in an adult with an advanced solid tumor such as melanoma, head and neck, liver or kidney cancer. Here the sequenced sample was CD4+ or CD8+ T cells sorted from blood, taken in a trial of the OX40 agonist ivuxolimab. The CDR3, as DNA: TGTGCCAGCAGTTATTACAGGGGGCCGTTGTACTTC. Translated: CASSYYRGPLYF.